Shown below are 6 T cell receptor beta chains from a single sample sequenced in a study of regulatory T cells in long-lasting Graves disease (dated by TCRdb to 2020 to 2022). Taken with the paper, the label for time point translates to: newly diagnosed GD, antithyroid drugs for less than 3 months. For both TCR sequencing and RNA sequencing, RNA was extracted from PBMCs in TRIzol. Libraries were constructed by multiplex PCR. Sequencing was performed on an Illumina HiSeq 4000. CDR3 regions were amplified by Arm-PCR with iRepertoire HTBI primers to construct TCR beta libraries. In TCRdb, the public reads were trimmed at Q25 with fastp and aligned with MiXCR, with productive beta chains retained. Identical CDR3 protein sequences are pooled into one entry, listed with their most common genes and DNA. This sample is represented by 400,000 to 500,000 distinct CDR3 sequences; roughly 15% of them were singletons. The ten largest clones take up around a quarter of the sample.

This sample also belongs to another study, concerning T cells in Graves' hyperthyroidism and ophthalmopathy.

The specimen comprised peripheral blood mononuclear cells (PBMCs), sampled at new diagnosis, from a patient treated with antithyroid drugs. The origin of the receptors is a woman in her late teens or twenties with Graves disease. Donor details come from another sample of the same person, matched by shared clones.

This clonotype has more than one count but fewer than ten. V gene TRBV5-4 combines with J gene TRBJ2-5; 9 nucleotides match TRBD1. CDR3 size: 14 residues. V gave up 1 base and J gave up 4 bases; unmatched junction bases: 2. Per the germline V gene, CDR1 is SGHNT and CDR2 is YYREEE (reference sequence). The CDR3 here is CASSLTGGAETQYF. The CDR3 region has the DNA TGTGCCAGCAGCTTGACAGGGGGCGCAGAGACCCAGTACTTC.

This clonotype was observed many times. The chain uses TRBV6-1 and TRBJ1-2, with a possible D match to TRBD1 (5 bases). The germline V and J ends were trimmed by 5 bases and 0 bases, with 7 bases remaining between them. The length of the CDR3 is 13 residues. CDR1 and CDR2 (germline): MNHNS, SASEGT. CDR3 nucleotide sequence: TGTGCCAGCAGTAAGACAGCTAACTATGGCTACACCTTC. The encoded protein is CASSKTANYGYTF.

The chain joins TRBV2 to TRBJ1-1; D gene ambiguous. The CDR3 sequence is 12 residues long. Germline CDR1 SNHLY, CDR2 FYNNEI. Trimming stripped 0 bases from V and 11 bases from J, with 10 bases between. The CDR3 sequence: CASSEARGRAFF. In DNA form, the CDR3 reads TGTGCCAGCAGTGAAGCGCGAGGACGCGCTTTCTTT.

In this sample, this clonotype turned up a few times. The chain couples TRBV28 to TRBJ2-2; D gene ambiguous. This CDR3 spans 13 amino acids. With 2 bases removed from V and 6 bases from J, the gap between germline ends came to 7 bases. The germline CDR1 and CDR2 sequences are MDHEN and SYDVKM. The CDR3 protein is CASSLVPSGELFF. The DNA of the CDR3 is TGTGCCAGCAGTTTAGTACCCTCCGGGGAGCTGTTTTTT. Combining the CDR3 with reference TRBV28 and TRBJ2-2 gives the whole variable domain DVKVTQSSRYLVKRTGEKVFLECVQDMDHENMFWYRQDPGLGLRLIYFSYDVKMKEKGDIPEGYSVSREKKERFSLILESASTNQTSMYLCASSLVPSGELFFGEGSRLTVL.

This clonotype turned up a few times. The chain joins TRBV7-9 to TRBJ2-3, with D perhaps TRBD1 (6 bases). Germline-derived CDR1 and CDR2 are SEHNR and FQNEAQ (reference sequence). Trimming pared 4 bases from V and 0 bases from J, leaving 14 bases between. The CDR3 extends over 16 amino acids. The CDR3 is CASSSRTASSTDTQYF. CDR3 DNA sequence: TGTGCCAGCAGCTCGCGGACAGCCTCTAGCACAGATACGCAGTATTTT.

Notes on this clonotype: A read error is possible here, since a much larger clone lies one base away. This rearrangement joins TRBV7-2 to TRBJ2-2, with a possible D match to TRBD2 (5 bases). The CDR3 sequence is 17 residues long. Germline CDR1 and CDR2: SGHTA and FQGNSA. The V gene lost 4 bases and the J gene lost 5 bases, with 20 bases spanning the gap. The CDR3 DNA sequence: TGTGCCAGCAGCTGGGGTCGCGAGAGGGTTCGTACCGGGGAGCTGTTTTTT. Translated, it gives CASSWGRERVRTGELFF.